A single sample gave rise to the 13 T cell receptor beta chains below, sequenced in a study of tumor-infiltrating lymphocytes in localized non-small cell lung cancer. Clones were sequenced by immunoSEQ multiplex PCR, and TCRdb holds only the in-frame ones, with some missing. There are about 4,800 clones in the sample; 95% to 97% occur only once, and around 3% lies in the top ten. Sequencing was carried out using uninvolved lung tissue not adjacent to the tumor. The receptors shown here come from a human donor with non-small cell lung cancer.

This chain connects TRBV6-1 to TRBJ2-1; D gene uncertain. This CDR3 is 16 amino acids long. Germline V lookup: CDR1 MNHNS, CDR2 SASEGT. V lost 4 bases to trimming and J lost 2 bases, with 15 bases between them. Written as DNA, the CDR3 is TGTGCCAGCAGTGTCGCCGACACTACCCCCTACAATGAGCAGTTCTTC. Protein product: CASSVADTTPYNEQFF.

On this clone itself: The same CDR3 arises from other DNA sequences in this sample as well. The rearrangement links TRBV5-6 to TRBJ2-6, with D perhaps TRBD2 (6 bases). This CDR3 has 16 amino acids. Germline loops: CDR1 SGHDT, CDR2 YYEEEE. V dropped 1 base and J dropped 2 bases, with 10 bases sitting between them. The chain's CDR3 is CASSLNPGAGANVLTF. CDR3 DNA: TGTGCCAGCAGCTTGAACCCGGGGGCTGGGGCCAACGTCCTGACTTTC.

The chain employs TRBV27 and TRBJ2-3; D not certain. Germline-derived CDR1 and CDR2 are MNHEY and SMNVEV (reference sequence). This CDR3 spans 15 amino acids. V was cut by 7 bases and J by 0 bases, with 14 bases left in between. CDR3 nucleotides: TGTGCCAGCAAACCAGGCTTTACTAGCACAGATACGCAGTATTTT. Its protein is CASKPGFTSTDTQYF.

The V call is TRBV7-9, the J call TRBJ1-1; TRBD1 might be the D (5 bases). CDR3 size: 14 residues. The germline gives CDR1 SEHNR, CDR2 FQNEAQ (reference sequence). Deletions cut 5 bases from V and 1 base from J, with 11 bases between. The CDR3 spells CASSAQGGNTEAFF. CDR3 nucleotide sequence: TGTGCCAGCAGCGCCCAGGGTGGGAACACTGAAGCTTTCTTT. The whole variable domain, remainder taken from reference TRBV7-9 and TRBJ1-1, is DTGVSQNPRHKITKRGQNVTFRCDPISEHNRLYWYRQTLGQGPEFLTYFQNEAQLEKSRLLSDRFSAERPKGSFSTLEIQRTEQGDSAMYLCASSAQGGNTEAFFGQGTRLTVV.

V and J are TRBV5-1 and TRBJ2-2, with no clear D. Trimming took off 1 base at V and 4 bases at J, with 2 bases between the two ends. Germline V gene sequence: CDR1 SGHRS, CDR2 YFSETQ. CDR3 length equals 12 residues. CDR3 nucleotide sequence: TGCGCCAGCAGCTTGTCCACCGGGGAGCTGTTTTTT. This translates into CASSLSTGELFF.

The gene calls are TRBV6-5 and TRBJ2-3; 7 positions agree with TRBD1. The J segment lost 0 bases and the V segment lost 5 bases, leaving 5 bases of the junction unmatched. From germline, CDR1 is MNHEY and CDR2 SVGAGI. This CDR3 comprises 15 residues. The CDR3 reads CASSTQGQSTDTQYF. In DNA form, the CDR3 reads TGTGCCAGCAGTACCCAGGGACAGAGCACAGATACGCAGTATTTT.

J is TRBJ1-4 and V is TRBV5-1; D unclear. Germline CDR1 reads SGHRS; CDR2 reads YFSETQ. CDR3 length: 14 residues. With 1 base removed from V and 5 bases from J, the gap between germline ends came to 9 bases. CDR3 coding DNA: TGCGCCAGCAGCTTGAGTCGGGGAAATGAAAAACTGTTTTTT. Its protein product is CASSLSRGNEKLFF. The full variable domain, in which reference TRBV5-1 and TRBJ1-4 provide the parts outside the CDR3, is KAGVTQTPRYLIKTRGQQVTLSCSPISGHRSVSWYQQTPGQGLQFLFEYFSETQRNKGNFPGRFSGRQFSNSRSEMNVSTLELGDSALYLCASSLSRGNEKLFFGSGTQLSVL.

The CDR3 sequence is CASRRQGENTEAFF. Written as DNA, the CDR3 is TGTGCCAGCAGGAGACAGGGTGAGAACACTGAAGCTTTCTTT. V is TRBV14 and J is TRBJ1-1; 7 nucleotides agree with TRBD1. Germline V lookup: CDR1 SGHDN, CDR2 FVKESK. The CDR3 sequence is 14 residues long. V was pared by 6 bases and J by 1 base, with 5 bases of the junction left unmatched.

The genes are TRBV6-6 and TRBJ2-7; D may correspond to TRBD1 or TRBD2 (5 bases each). This CDR3 has 15 residues. In germline, CDR1 is MNHNY, CDR2 SVGAGI (reference sequence). V was cut by 6 bases and J by 5 bases, with 20 bases left in between. The CDR3 sequence: CASRIAGTTTHEQYF. The DNA for the CDR3 is TGTGCCAGCAGGATAGCAGGGACCACAACCCACGAGCAGTACTTC.

V gene TRBV5-1 combines with J gene TRBJ1-1; tentative D call: TRBD1 (6 bases). Trimming removed 2 bases from V and 5 bases from J, with 13 bases in between. This CDR3 is built from 14 residues. Germline CDR1 and CDR2: SGHRS and YFSETQ. CDR3 DNA sequence: TGCGCCAGCAGCTTTTCTGAGGGGGAGACTGAAGCTTTCTTT. It codes for CASSFSEGETEAFF.

This clone was observed a single time. The chain recombines TRBV14 with TRBJ1-3, with a possible D match to TRBD1 (6 bases). The V gene's germline CDR1 is SGHDN and CDR2 FVKESK. The CDR3 loop spans 15 amino acids. V was trimmed by 2 bases and J by 4 bases, leaving 12 bases between them. The chain's CDR3 is CASSQRQGQGNTIYF. The CDR3 region has the DNA TGTGCCAGCAGCCAACGGCAGGGGCAGGGAAACACCATATATTTT.

CDR3 region: CSAAPGGANVLTF. The CDR3 DNA sequence: TGCAGCGCTGCCCCGGGGGGGGCCAACGTCCTGACTTTC. The rearrangement links TRBV29-1 to TRBJ2-6; possible D gene TRBD2, 5 bases. V was shortened by 7 bases and J by 4 bases, with 11 bases between the two germline ends. Germline V CDR1 and CDR2: SQVTM, ANQGSEA. The CDR3 is 13 residues long.

The chain joins TRBV30 to TRBJ2-2, with 7 bases identical to TRBD2. The ends lost 4 bases at V and 3 bases at J; junction bases unmatched: 8. CDR3 length: 15 residues. Germline V gene data show CDR1 as GTSNPN and CDR2 as SVGIG (reference sequence). Here the CDR3 DNA reads TGTGCCTGGATCGTGGGAGGGCCTTACACCGGGGAGCTGTTTTTT. It translates to CAWIVGGPYTGELFF.